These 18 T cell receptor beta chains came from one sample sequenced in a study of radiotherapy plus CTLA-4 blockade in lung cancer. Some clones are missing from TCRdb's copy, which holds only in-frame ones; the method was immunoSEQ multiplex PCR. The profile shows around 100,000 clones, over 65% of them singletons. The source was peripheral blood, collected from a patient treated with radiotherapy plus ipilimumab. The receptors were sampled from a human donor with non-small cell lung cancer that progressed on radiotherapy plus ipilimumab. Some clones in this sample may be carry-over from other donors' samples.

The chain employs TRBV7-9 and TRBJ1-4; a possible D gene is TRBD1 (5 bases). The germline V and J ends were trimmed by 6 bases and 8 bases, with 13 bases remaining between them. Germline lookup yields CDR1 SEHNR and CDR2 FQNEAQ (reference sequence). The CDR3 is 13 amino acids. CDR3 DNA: TGTGCCAGCAGACTGGGGGATCGAGAAAAACTGTTTTTT. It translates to CASRLGDREKLFF. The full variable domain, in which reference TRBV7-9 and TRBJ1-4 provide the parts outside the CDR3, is DTGVSQNPRHKITKRGQNVTFRCDPISEHNRLYWYRQTLGQGPEFLTYFQNEAQLEKSRLLSDRFSAERPKGSFSTLEIQRTEQGDSAMYLCASRLGDREKLFFGSGTQLSVL.

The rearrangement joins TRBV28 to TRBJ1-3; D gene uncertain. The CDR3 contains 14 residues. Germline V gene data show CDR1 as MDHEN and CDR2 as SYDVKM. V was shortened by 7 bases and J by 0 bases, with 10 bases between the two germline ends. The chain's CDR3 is CASTPQISGNTIYF. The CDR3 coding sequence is TGTGCCAGCACCCCGCAGATCTCTGGAAACACCATATATTTT.

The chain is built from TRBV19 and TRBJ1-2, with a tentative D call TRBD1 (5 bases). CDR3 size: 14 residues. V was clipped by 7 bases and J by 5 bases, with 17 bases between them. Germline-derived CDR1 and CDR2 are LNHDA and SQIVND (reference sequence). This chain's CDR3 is CASTTGVRGYGYTF. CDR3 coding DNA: TGTGCCAGTACCACCGGGGTTCGGGGGTATGGCTACACCTTC.

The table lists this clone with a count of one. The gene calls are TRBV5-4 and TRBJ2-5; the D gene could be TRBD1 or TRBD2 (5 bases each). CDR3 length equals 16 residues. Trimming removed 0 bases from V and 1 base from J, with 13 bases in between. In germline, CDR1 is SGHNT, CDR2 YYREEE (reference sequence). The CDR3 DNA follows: TGTGCCAGCAGCTTGGGTGGGGGTGTAGCCCAAGAGACCCAGTACTTC. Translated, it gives CASSLGGGVAQETQYF.

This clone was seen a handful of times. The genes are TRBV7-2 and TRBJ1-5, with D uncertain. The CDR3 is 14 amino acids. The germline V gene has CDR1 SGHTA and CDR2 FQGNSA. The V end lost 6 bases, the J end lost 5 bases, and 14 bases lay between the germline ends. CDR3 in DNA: TGTGCCAGCAGTTTACTGGACGGTTATCAGCCCCAGCATTTT. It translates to CASSLLDGYQPQHF. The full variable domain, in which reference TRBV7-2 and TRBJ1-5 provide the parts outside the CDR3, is GAGVSQSPSNKVTEKGKDVELRCDPISGHTALYWYRQSLGQGLEFLIYFQGNSAPDKSGLPSDRFSAERTGGSVSTLTIQRTQQEDSAVYLCASSLLDGYQPQHFGDGTRLSIL.

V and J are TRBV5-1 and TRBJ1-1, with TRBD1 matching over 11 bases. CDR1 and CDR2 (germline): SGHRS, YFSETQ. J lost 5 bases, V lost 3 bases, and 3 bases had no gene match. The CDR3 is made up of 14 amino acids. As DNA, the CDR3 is TGCGCCAGCAGCTCCGGGACAGGGGGAACTGAAGCTTTCTTT. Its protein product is CASSSGTGGTEAFF.

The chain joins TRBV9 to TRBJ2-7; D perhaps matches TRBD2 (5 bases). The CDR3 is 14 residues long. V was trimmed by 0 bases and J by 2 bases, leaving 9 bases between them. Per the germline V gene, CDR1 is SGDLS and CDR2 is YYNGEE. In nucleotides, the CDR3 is TGTGCCAGCAGCGTAGCGGACGGGACCTACGAGCAGTACTTC. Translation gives CASSVADGTYEQYF.

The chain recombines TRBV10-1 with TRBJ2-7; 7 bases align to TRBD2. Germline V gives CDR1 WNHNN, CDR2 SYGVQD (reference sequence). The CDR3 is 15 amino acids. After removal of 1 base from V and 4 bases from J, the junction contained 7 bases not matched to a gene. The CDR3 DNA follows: TGCGCCAGCAGTGAGTTTTCGGGGGGTAATTACGAGCAGTACTTC. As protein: CASSEFSGGNYEQYF.

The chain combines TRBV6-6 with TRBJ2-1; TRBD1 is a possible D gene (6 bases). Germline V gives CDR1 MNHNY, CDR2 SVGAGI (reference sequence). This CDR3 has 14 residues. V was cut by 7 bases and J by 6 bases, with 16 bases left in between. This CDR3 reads CASTFFGQTNEQFF. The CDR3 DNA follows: TGTGCCAGCACTTTCTTCGGACAGACCAATGAGCAGTTCTTC.

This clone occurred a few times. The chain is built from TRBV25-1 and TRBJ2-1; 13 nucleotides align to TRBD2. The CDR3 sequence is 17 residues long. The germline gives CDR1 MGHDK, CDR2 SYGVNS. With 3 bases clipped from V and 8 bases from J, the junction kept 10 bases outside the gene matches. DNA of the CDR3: TGTGCCAGCAGTGATACTCGGACTAGCGGGGGAGGGGATGAGCAGTTCTTC. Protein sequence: CASSDTRTSGGGDEQFF.

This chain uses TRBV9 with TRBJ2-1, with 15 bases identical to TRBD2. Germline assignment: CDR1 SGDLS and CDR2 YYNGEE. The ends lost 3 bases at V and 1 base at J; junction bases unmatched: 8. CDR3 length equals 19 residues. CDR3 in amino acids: CASSATGTSGGRSYNEQFF. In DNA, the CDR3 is TGTGCCAGCAGCGCTACGGGGACTAGCGGGGGGCGGTCCTACAATGAGCAGTTCTTC.

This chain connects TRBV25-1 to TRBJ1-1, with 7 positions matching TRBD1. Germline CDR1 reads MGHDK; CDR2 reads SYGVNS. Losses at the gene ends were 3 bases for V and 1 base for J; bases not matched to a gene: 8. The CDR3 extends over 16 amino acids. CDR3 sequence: CASSDQMRTGNTEAFF. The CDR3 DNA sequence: TGTGCCAGCAGTGACCAAATGCGGACAGGGAACACTGAAGCTTTCTTT.

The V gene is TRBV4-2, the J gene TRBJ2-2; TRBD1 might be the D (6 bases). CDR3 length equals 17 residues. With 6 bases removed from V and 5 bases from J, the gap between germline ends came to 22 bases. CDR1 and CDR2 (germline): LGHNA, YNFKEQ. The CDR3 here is CASSQGGQGRITGELFF. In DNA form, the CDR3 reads TGTGCCAGCAGTCAGGGCGGGCAGGGGCGCATAACCGGGGAGCTGTTTTTT.

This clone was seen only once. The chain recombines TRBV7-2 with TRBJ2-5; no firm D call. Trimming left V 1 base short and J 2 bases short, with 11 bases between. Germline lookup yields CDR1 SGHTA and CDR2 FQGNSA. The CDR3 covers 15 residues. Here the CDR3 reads CASSLEIGRQETQYF. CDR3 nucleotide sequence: TGTGCCAGCAGCTTAGAAATTGGGCGGCAAGAGACCCAGTACTTC.

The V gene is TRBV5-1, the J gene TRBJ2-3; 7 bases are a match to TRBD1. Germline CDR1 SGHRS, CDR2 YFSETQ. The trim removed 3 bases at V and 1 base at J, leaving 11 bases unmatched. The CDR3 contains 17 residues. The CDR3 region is CASSSTGTASRTDTQYF. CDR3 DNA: TGCGCCAGCAGCTCGACCGGGACAGCCTCCCGCACAGATACGCAGTATTTT.

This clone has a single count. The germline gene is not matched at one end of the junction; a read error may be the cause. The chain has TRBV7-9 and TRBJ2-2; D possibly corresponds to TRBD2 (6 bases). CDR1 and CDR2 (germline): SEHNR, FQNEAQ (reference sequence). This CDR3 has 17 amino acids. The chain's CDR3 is CASSARGSTENTGEPFF. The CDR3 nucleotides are TGTGCCAGCAGCGCCCGGGGGTCGACAGAGAACACCGGGGAGCCGTTTTTT.

The CDR3 DNA sequence: TGCGCCAGCAGCTTAACATACAGGGGGGAGAACACTGAAGCTTTCTTT. It codes for CASSLTYRGENTEAFF. V usage is TRBV5-1 and J usage is TRBJ1-1; TRBD1 matches at 8 bases. The V segment lost 2 bases and the J segment 1 base; nucleotides outside the gene matches: 7. In germline, CDR1 is SGHRS, CDR2 YFSETQ. This CDR3 is 16 amino acids long.

The CDR3 region is CASSAQGSGELFF. CDR3 bases: TGCGCCAGCAGCGCACAGGGTTCCGGGGAGCTGTTTTTT. V usage is TRBV5-1 and J usage is TRBJ2-2, with D perhaps matching TRBD1 (6 bases). Germline CDR1 reads SGHRS; CDR2 reads YFSETQ. V was trimmed by 4 bases and J by 6 bases, leaving 10 bases between them. The CDR3 is 13 residues long.